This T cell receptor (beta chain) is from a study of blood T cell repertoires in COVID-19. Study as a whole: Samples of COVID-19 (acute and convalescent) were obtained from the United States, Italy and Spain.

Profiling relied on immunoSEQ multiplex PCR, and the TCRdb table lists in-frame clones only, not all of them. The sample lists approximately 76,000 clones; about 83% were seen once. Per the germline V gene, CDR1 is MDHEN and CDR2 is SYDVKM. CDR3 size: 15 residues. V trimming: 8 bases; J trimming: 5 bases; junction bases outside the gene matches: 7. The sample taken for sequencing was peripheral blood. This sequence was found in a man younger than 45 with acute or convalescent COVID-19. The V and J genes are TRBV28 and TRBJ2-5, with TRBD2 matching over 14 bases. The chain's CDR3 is CASSTSGRADETQYF. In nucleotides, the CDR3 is TGTGCCAGCTCGACTAGCGGGAGGGCCGATGAGACCCAGTACTTC. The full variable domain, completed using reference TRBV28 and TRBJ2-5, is DVKVTQSSRYLVKRTGEKVFLECVQDMDHENMFWYRQDPGLGLRLIYFSYDVKMKEKGDIPEGYSVSREKKERFSLILESASTNQTSMYLCASSTSGRADETQYFGPGTRLLVL.